A single T cell receptor (beta chain) is shown here with its context. This record comes from a study of blood T cell repertoires in COVID-19. Looking at the study overall: Specimens from acute and convalescent COVID-19 originated in the United States, Italy and Spain.

Per the study methods: The assay estimated nucleated cells by amplifying reference gene primers. Sequenced by immunoSEQ multiplex PCR; TCRdb stores in-frame clones only, minus some. That table furnishes V, J and clone size, whereas the DNA furnished D and trimming. Of roughly 200,000 clones in the sample, more than 75% were seen once. The germline V gene encodes CDR1 LGHDT and CDR2 YNNKEL (reference sequence). CDR3 size: 15 residues. With V trimmed by 2 bases and J by 4 bases, 5 bases remained unmatched. The study drew participants aged about 18 to 89 years from 20 to 30 US areas. The chain uses TRBV3-1 (or the pseudogene TRBV3-2) and TRBJ1-2; TRBD1 matches at 9 bases. Specimen: PBMCs or T cells enriched from blood (not recorded which). This clonotype originated in a man between 40 and 49 years old with acute COVID-19. The CDR3 nucleotides read TGTGCCAGCAGCCAATCGGGACAGGGCTCCTATGGCTACACCTTC. Its protein is CASSQSGQGSYGYTF.